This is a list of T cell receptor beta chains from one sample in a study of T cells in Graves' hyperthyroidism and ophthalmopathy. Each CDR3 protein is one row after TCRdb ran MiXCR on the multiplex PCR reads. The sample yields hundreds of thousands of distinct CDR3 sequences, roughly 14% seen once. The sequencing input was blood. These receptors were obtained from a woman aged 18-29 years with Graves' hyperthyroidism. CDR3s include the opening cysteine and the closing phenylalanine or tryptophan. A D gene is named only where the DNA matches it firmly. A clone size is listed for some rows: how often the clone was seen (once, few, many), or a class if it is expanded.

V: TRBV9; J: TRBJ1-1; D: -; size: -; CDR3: CASSVALGGTEAFF; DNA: TGTGCCAGCAGCGTAGCCCTGGGCGGGACTGAAGCTTTCTTT
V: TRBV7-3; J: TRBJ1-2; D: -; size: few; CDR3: CASSLTGQGSQEDYTF; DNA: TGTGCCAGCAGCTTAACGGGCCAGGGCTCCCAGGAGGACTACACCTTC
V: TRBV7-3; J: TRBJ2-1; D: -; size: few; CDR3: CASSPGRVSYNEQFF; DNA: TGTGCCAGCAGCCCCGGGAGAGTTTCCTACAATGAGCAGTTCTTC
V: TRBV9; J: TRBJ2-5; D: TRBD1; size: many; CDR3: CASSPTGVETQYF; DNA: TGTGCCAGCAGCCCCACAGGGGTAGAGACCCAGTACTTC
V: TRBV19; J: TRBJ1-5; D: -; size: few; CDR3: CASRGDTVGSQPQHF; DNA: TGTGCCAGTAGGGGCGACACAGTCGGGAGTCAGCCCCAGCATTTT
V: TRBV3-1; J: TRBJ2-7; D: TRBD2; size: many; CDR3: CASSRASGYEQYF; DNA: TGTGCCAGCAGCCGGGCTAGCGGCTACGAGCAGTACTTC
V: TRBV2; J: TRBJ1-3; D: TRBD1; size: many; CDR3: CASSARDRAFFSGNTIYF; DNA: TGTGCCAGCAGTGCGAGGGACAGGGCTTTTTTCTCTGGAAACACCATATATTTT
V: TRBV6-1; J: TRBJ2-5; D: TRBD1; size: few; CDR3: CASRPGQGAPWETQYF; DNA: TGTGCCAGCAGACCAGGACAGGGGGCCCCGTGGGAGACCCAGTACTTC
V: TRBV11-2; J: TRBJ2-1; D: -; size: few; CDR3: CASSGRGNEQFF; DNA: TGTGCCAGCAGCGGGCGGGGCAATGAGCAGTTCTTC
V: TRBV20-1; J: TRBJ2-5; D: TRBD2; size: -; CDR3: CSASLAGARGTQYF; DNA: TGCAGTGCCTCATTAGCGGGAGCCCGGGGGACCCAGTACTTC
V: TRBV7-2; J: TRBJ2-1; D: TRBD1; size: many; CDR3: CASSLGGQVTFF; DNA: TGTGCCAGCAGCCTAGGGGGACAGGTTACGTTCTTC
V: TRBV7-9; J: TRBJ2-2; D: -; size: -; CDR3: CASSLLSGDRRGELFF; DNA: TGTGCCAGCAGCTTATTGTCAGGGGACCGTCGTGGGGAGCTGTTTTTT
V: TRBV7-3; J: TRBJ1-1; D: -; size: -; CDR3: CASSTQMTGNTEAFF; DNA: TGTGCCAGCAGCACGCAAATGACAGGGAACACTGAAGCTTTCTTT
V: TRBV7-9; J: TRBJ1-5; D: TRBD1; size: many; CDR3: CASSMGQNQPQHF; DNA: TGTGCCAGCAGCATGGGACAGAATCAGCCCCAGCATTTT
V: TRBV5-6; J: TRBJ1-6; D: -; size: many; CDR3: CASSSSANSPLHF; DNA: TGTGCCAGCAGCTCGTCGGCCAATTCACCCCTCCACTTT
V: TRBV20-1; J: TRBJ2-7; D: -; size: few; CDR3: CSAREAYEQYF; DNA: TGCAGTGCTAGAGAAGCCTACGAGCAGTACTTC
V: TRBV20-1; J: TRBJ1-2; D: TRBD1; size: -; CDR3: CSARKTGGEGYTF; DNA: TGCAGTGCTAGAAAGACAGGGGGTGAGGGCTACACCTTC
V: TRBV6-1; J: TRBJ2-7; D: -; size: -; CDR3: CASSGPGDEQYF; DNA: TGTGCCAGCAGCGGGCCTGGGGACGAGCAGTACTTC
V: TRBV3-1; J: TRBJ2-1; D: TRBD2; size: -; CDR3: CASSQIAGGPHNEQFF; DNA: TGTGCCAGCAGCCAAATAGCGGGAGGGCCCCACAATGAGCAGTTCTTC
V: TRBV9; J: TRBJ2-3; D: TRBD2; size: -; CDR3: CASSALAVPTDTQYF; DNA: TGTGCCAGCAGCGCACTAGCGGTCCCCACAGATACGCAGTATTTT
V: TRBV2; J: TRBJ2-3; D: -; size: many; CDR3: CASSETGKSTQYF; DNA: TGTGCCAGCAGTGAAACGGGGAAGTCTACGCAGTATTTT
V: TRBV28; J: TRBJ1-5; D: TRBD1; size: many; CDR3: CASRQGQGSFQILLRNQPQHF; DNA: TGTGCCAGCAGACAGGGACAGGGGTCTTTCCAGATCCTATTGAGAAATCAGCCCCAGCATTTT
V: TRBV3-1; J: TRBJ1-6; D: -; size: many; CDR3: CASSQGLPLHF; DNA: TGTGCCAGCAGCCAAGGATTGCCCCTCCACTTT
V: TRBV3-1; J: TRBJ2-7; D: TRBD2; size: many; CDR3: CASSHLSRGLAGSTYEQYF; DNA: TGTGCCAGCAGCCACCTCTCCCGGGGACTAGCGGGATCAACGTACGAGCAGTACTTC
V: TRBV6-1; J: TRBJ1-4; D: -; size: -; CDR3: CASSYYPDQKLFF; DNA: TGTGCCAGCAGTTATTATCCTGACCAAAAACTGTTTTTT
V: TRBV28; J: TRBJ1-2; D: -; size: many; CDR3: CASTPSGQRYGYTF; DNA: TGTGCCAGCACCCCCTCGGGGCAGAGATATGGCTACACCTTC
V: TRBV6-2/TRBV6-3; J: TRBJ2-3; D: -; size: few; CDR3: CASSPGGGRSTDTQYF; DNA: TGTGCCAGCAGCCCCGGTGGGGGTAGAAGCACAGATACGCAGTATTTT
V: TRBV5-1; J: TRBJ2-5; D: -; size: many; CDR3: CASSLGSQETQYF; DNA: TGTGCCAGCAGTTTGGGCAGCCAAGAGACCCAGTACTTC
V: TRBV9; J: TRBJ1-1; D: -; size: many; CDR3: CASSVATTADAFF; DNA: TGTGCCAGCAGCGTAGCTACGACAGCTGACGCTTTCTTT
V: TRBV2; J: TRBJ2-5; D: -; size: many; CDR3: CASSGAQETQYF; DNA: TGTGCCAGCAGTGGGGCACAAGAGACCCAGTACTTC
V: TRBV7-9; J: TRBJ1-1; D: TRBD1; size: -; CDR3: CASSSRQGAGSTEAFF; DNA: TGTGCCAGCAGCTCTAGACAGGGGGCCGGGAGCACTGAAGCTTTCTTT
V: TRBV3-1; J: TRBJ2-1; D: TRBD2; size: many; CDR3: CASSLAGGVYNEQFF; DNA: TGTGCCAGCAGCTTAGCGGGAGGGGTTTACAATGAGCAGTTCTTC
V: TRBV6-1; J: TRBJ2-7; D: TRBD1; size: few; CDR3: CASKPSGQGVYEQYF; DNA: TGTGCCAGCAAACCATCGGGACAGGGGGTTTACGAGCAGTACTTC
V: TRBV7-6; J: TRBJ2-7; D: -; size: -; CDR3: CASSLAGETYEQYF; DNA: TGTGCCAGCAGCTTAGCGGGGGAAACCTACGAGCAGTACTTC
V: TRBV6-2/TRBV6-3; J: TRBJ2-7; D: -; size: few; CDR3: CASTQDVHEQYF; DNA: TGTGCCAGCACCCAAGACGTCCACGAGCAGTACTTC
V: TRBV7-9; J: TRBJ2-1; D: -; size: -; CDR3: CASTRQSEQFF; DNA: TGTGCCAGCACCCGACAGAGTGAGCAGTTCTTC
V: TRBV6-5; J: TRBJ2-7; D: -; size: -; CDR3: CASSYSNLYGHEQYF; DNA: TGTGCCAGCAGTTACTCGAATCTATATGGCCACGAGCAGTACTTC
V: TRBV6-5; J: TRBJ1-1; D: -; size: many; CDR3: CASSYSFGGTEAFF; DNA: TGTGCCAGCAGTTACTCGTTCGGGGGCACTGAAGCTTTCTTT
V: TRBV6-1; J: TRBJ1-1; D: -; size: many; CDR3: CASRQFPESNTEAFF; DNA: TGTGCCAGCAGACAGTTCCCCGAATCAAACACTGAAGCTTTCTTT
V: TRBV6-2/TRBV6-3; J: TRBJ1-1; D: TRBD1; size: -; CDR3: CASSYMRFLEQGTLEAFF; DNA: TGTGCCAGCAGTTACATGAGGTTTCTGGAACAGGGGACCCTTGAAGCTTTCTTT
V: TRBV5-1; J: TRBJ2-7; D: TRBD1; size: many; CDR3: CASSLKPGQGLTYEQYF; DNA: TGCGCCAGCAGCTTGAAGCCGGGACAGGGTTTAACCTACGAGCAGTACTTC
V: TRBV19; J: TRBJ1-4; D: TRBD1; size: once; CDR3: CASSSDRGPEEKLFF; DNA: TGTGCCAGTAGTTCCGACAGGGGGCCAGAGGAAAAACTGTTTTTT
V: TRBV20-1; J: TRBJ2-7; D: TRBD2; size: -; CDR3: CSAPRGGGSYEQYF; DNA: TGCAGTGCCCCGCGGGGCGGGGGCTCCTACGAGCAGTACTTC
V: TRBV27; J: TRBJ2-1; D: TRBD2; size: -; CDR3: CASSPAGTSIYEQFF; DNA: TGTGCCAGCAGCCCAGCCGGGACTAGTATCTATGAGCAGTTCTTC
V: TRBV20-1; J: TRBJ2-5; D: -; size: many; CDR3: CSAEYQETQYF; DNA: TGCAGCGCAGAGTACCAAGAGACCCAGTACTTC
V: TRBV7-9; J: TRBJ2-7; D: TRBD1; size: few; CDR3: CASSFVGTGKYEQYF; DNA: TGTGCCAGCAGCTTCGTCGGGACAGGGAAATACGAGCAGTACTTC
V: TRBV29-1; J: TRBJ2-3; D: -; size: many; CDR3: CSVADSTDTQYF; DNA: TGCAGCGTGGCGGATAGCACAGATACGCAGTATTTT
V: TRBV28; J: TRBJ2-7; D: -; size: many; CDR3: CASSSEGNSYEQYF; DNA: TGTGCCAGCAGTTCGGAGGGAAACTCCTACGAGCAGTACTTC